This T cell receptor (beta chain) was captured in a study of blood T cell repertoires in COVID-19 (dated by TCRdb to about 2020). General notes on the study: Collaborator samples came from the United States, Italy and Spain and covered acute and convalescent phases of COVID-19. The repertoires were made available in a free public database intended to serve as a resource for research on the immune response to SARS-CoV-2. The samples were drawn from two sources: the first 160 participants of the ongoing ImmuneRACE study, and 950 to 1,500 subjects contributed by 6 global collaborators. Where available, HLA class I and class II types were obtained from metadata supplied by the sample provider rather than from assay-based typing. The material from the prospective study consisted of cDNA or gDNA derived from T cells, B-cell-depleted T cells, or PBMCs. The dataset comprised deeply sampled blood TCRbeta repertoires from subjects exposed to, actively infected with, or recovered from COVID-19. The sample metadata nearly always contained a de-identified subject ID, COVID-19 status, age in years and sex. Overall study outcomes, separate from this receptor: How much clinical and demographic metadata was included differed by source and by participant, and the metadata was provided uncurated.

For this clone: The specificity of this receptor is unknown. No base quality values were provided; no much bigger clone lies one nucleotide off.

The collaborating institutions used their own protocols to collect whole blood in K2EDTA tubes. For TCRbeta analysis, collaborator samples were shipped as frozen whole blood, as isolated PBMCs, or as DNA extracted from either sample type. The immunoSEQ Assay, a bias-controlled multiplex PCR, was used to amplify TCRbeta CDR3 regions from genomic DNA. The study's processing was this. The number of nucleated cells in each sample was estimated by amplification of reference gene primers within the assay. Sequence reads were collapsed and filtered to measure the absolute abundance of every unique TCRbeta CDR3 rearrangement. For each sample, productive Simpson clonality was calculated by taking the square root of Simpson's diversity index across productive rearrangements. As stored in TCRdb, this immuneACCESS dataset retains in-frame rearrangements with V and J assigned. A fraction of the clones does not appear; measured against another copy, unresolved V genes explain less than half of the discrepancy, and the remainder lacks a known reason. That table furnishes V, J and clone size, whereas the DNA furnished D and trimming. The table for this sample lists 60,000 to 70,000 clones; roughly 84% of them were counted only once. 8% to 9% of the sample belongs to the ten largest clones.

The germline V gene yields SGHVS for CDR1 and FQNEAQ for CDR2. Reading from cysteine to phenylalanine, the CDR3 counts 13 amino acids. Kept here is only the CDR3 DNA, which spans 39 bases and is read in frame from base 1. V is trimmed back by 4 bases and J by 5 bases, and the junction contains 4 bases that no gene match accounts for. The TCR was taken from a man aged 45-65 years with active COVID-19. Sequencing was carried out using peripheral blood. The receptor chain draws on TRBV7-8 and TRBJ1-1; TRBD1 agrees with 7 junctional bases. The nucleotide sequence reads TGTGCCAGCAGCTCGACAGGGCAGACTGAAGCTTTCTTT. This encodes CASSSTGQTEAFF.